Sequencing of this T cell receptor beta chain was carried out in a study of cytomegalovirus exposure and HLA in healthy donors. In regard to this clone: No antigen is known for it.

In germline, CDR1 is SGHVS, CDR2 FNYEAQ. This CDR3 spans 19 amino acids. Trimming took 5 bases from V and 1 from J, leaving 25 bases between them. Regarding donors, all were healthy bone marrow donors. It was with 60 Vbeta and 13 Jbeta primers that the PCR ran. TCRdb's table, derived via immunoSEQ multiplex PCR, lists solely in-frame clones and lacks some. The sample holds 200,000 or so clones. Findings of the study overall: Most TCR sequences showed up rarely, but some public TCRs showed up in many donors. Earlier analysis yielded a pattern in which most TCR beta V segments were productive about 87% or about 30% of the time. HLA alleles showed associations with some 17,000 TCR beta sequences in a later analysis, at a 0.05 false discovery rate.

The receptor was isolated from a boy aged 10-17 years in good health and CMV-seronegative. The chain has TRBV7-6 and TRBJ2-3; a possible D gene is TRBD2 (5 bases). Input material: PBMCs. The CDR3 sequence: CASSPLSRRIREGTDTQYF. As DNA, the CDR3 is TGTGCCAGCAGCCCTCTAAGTAGAAGGATACGGGAAGGCACAGATACGCAGTATTTT.